This TCR beta chain was captured in a study of blood T cell repertoires in COVID-19. Study-wide background: Samples representing acute and convalescent COVID-19 were sourced from the United States, Italy and Spain. In each case, the material was cDNA or gDNA derived from T cells, B-cell-depleted T cells, or PBMCs.

This clone appeared a few times. The authors' processing: Quantification of nucleated cells was approximated via reference gene primer amplification. Assay: immunoSEQ multiplex PCR; the TCRdb copy retains only in-frame clones and omits some. The V and J calls and the clone size are those of that table, but D and trimming were determined from the DNA. The sample has approximately 50,000 clones, approximately 83% seen once. Seattle patients were enrolled while actively infected and followed longitudinally. The sample consisted of peripheral blood. The receptor's source is a man older than 75 with COVID-19, enrolled during active disease.

The CDR3 bases are TGTGCCAGCAGTTTCCCGGACAGGGGGAACAACTATGGCTACACCTTC. Translated: CASSFPDRGNNYGYTF. The chain combines TRBV6-6 with TRBJ1-2; 10 bases are shared with TRBD1. The germline V gene has CDR1 MNHNY and CDR2 SVGAGI (reference sequence). CDR3 length equals 16 residues. Unmatched junction bases numbered 7, after V lost 4 bases and J lost 2 bases.